This passage covers 18 T cell receptor beta chains from one sample sequenced in a study of immune cell composition in non-small cell lung cancer. TCRdb's table, derived via immunoSEQ multiplex PCR, lists solely in-frame clones and lacks some. The sample includes some 1,800 clones, 55% to 65% of them seen just once. The normal lung sample lay at least 3 cm, and maximally far, from the tumour. Material: non-adjacent lung tissue. The receptors stem from a human donor with non-small cell lung cancer.

This clone was observed a few times. The chain uses TRBV6-6 and TRBJ2-2; D may be TRBD2 (6 bases). CDR1 and CDR2 (germline): MNHNY, SVGAGI (reference sequence). Trimming cost V 6 bases and J 3 bases, with 11 bases left between them. The CDR3 runs to 14 residues. As DNA, the CDR3 is TGTGCCAGCAGCCCCGGACTATACACCGGGGAGCTGTTTTTT. Amino acids: CASSPGLYTGELFF.

This clone was picked up a small number of times. This rearrangement joins TRBV7-2 to TRBJ1-1; 7 bases map to TRBD1. This CDR3 is 15 amino acids long. Germline CDR1 is SGHTA and CDR2 is FQGNSA. V trimming: 5 bases; J trimming: 5 bases; junction bases outside the gene matches: 11. The CDR3 is CASSLRGGRGTEAFF. In DNA, the CDR3 is TGTGCCAGCAGCCTACGGGGGGGCAGGGGGACTGAAGCTTTCTTT.

The rearrangement links TRBV7-4 to TRBJ2-3; D gene ambiguous. The CDR3 covers 14 residues. Germline V gene data show CDR1 as SGHVT and CDR2 as SQSDAQ. The V end lost 7 bases, the J end lost 5 bases, and 16 bases lay between the germline ends. CDR3 sequence (DNA): TGTGCCAGCAACCTCGTAGTATGTAGAGATACGCAGTATTTT. This gives the protein CASNLVVCRDTQYF. The full variable domain, with the rest looked up from reference TRBV7-4 and TRBJ2-3, is GAGVSQSPRYKVAKRGRDVALRCDSISGHVTLYWYRQTLGQGSEVLTYSQSDAQRDKSGRPSGRFSAERPERSVSTLKIQRTEQGDSAVYLCASNLVVCRDTQYFGPGTRLTVL.

V usage is TRBV21-1 and J usage is TRBJ2-7; TRBD1, as called in the table, went unchecked against the DNA. TRBV21-1 counts as a pseudogene. This CDR3 has 17 amino acids. The CDR3 DNA is TGTGCCAGCAGCAAAAAATGGGACAGGGAAGTTTCCTACGAGCAGTACTTC. This gives the protein CASSKKWDREVSYEQYF.

As regards this clone: The sample holds other DNA sequences that translate to the same CDR3. The gene calls are TRBV7-2 and TRBJ2-5, with 8 nucleotides matching TRBD1. This CDR3 region has 14 residues. CDR1 and CDR2 (germline): SGHTA, FQGNSA. J was trimmed by 3 bases and V by 5 bases; bases with no gene match: 5. CDR3 in DNA: TGTGCCAGCAGCCCGAACAGGGGGAAAGAGACCCAGTACTTC. It encodes CASSPNRGKETQYF. The whole variable domain, filled in from reference TRBV7-2 and TRBJ2-5, reads GAGVSQSPSNKVTEKGKDVELRCDPISGHTALYWYRQSLGQGLEFLIYFQGNSAPDKSGLPSDRFSAERTGGSVSTLTIQRTQQEDSAVYLCASSPNRGKETQYFGPGTRLLVL.

The genes are TRBV5-4 and TRBJ2-7, with a possible D match to TRBD1 (7 bases). The CDR3 length is 13 residues. Germline loops: CDR1 SGHNT, CDR2 YYREEE (reference sequence). The V end lost 4 bases, the J end lost 4 bases, and 12 bases lay between the germline ends. The CDR3 loop reads CASSPGGWYEQYF. CDR3 nucleotide sequence: TGTGCCAGCAGCCCAGGGGGGTGGTACGAGCAGTACTTC.

J is TRBJ1-2 and V is TRBV4-3, with a tentative D call TRBD1 (5 bases). V was clipped by 0 bases and J by 7 bases, with 9 bases between them. From germline, CDR1 is LGHNA and CDR2 YSLEER. The CDR3 runs 13 residues. DNA of the CDR3: TGCGCCAGCAGCCAAGATCGCAGGGCTGGCTACACCTTC. It specifies CASSQDRRAGYTF.

The genes are TRBV5-4 and TRBJ2-3, with D possibly TRBD2 on 5 matching bases. V lost 4 bases and J lost 3, with 12 bases in between. The CDR3 has 14 residues. CDR1 and CDR2 (germline): SGHNT, YYREEE (reference sequence). For the CDR3, the DNA is TGTGCCAGCAGCCAAGGGAGAGGGACAGATACGCAGTATTTT. This sequence encodes CASSQGRGTDTQYF.

The chain uses TRBV29-1 and TRBJ2-1, with D maybe TRBD2 (5 bases). The CDR3 consists of 11 residues. Trimming removed 7 bases at V and 8 bases at J, with 12 bases between. The V gene's germline CDR1 is SQVTM and CDR2 ANQGSEA. CDR3 sequence reads: CSADYSDEQFF. The CDR3 bases are TGCAGCGCAGACTATTCGGATGAGCAGTTCTTC.

The rearrangement uses TRBV5-6 and TRBJ1-2; 8 positions agree with TRBD1. After removal of 0 bases from V and 4 bases from J, the junction contained 8 bases not matched to a gene. The V gene's germline CDR1 is SGHDT and CDR2 YYEEEE. The CDR3 has 16 residues. CDR3 bases: TGTGCCAGCAGCTTGGCCAATAGACAGGGGTTCTATGGCTACACCTTC. Translation: CASSLANRQGFYGYTF.

The rearrangement joins TRBV7-2 to TRBJ2-1; 10 bases fit TRBD2. The CDR3 has 14 residues. With V trimmed by 1 base and J by 11 bases, 5 bases remained unmatched. CDR1 is SGHTA and CDR2 is FQGNSA in the germline V gene. The CDR3 nucleotides read TGTGCCAGCAGCTTAGGAGCGGGAGGGCCGCAGCAGTTCTTC. It translates to CASSLGAGGPQQFF.

The CDR3 DNA is TGTGCCAGCAGCTTGTATACAGGGGGCAACAATCAGCCCCAGCATTTT. Its translation is CASSLYTGGNNQPQHF. The rearrangement uses TRBV7-9 and TRBJ1-5, with TRBD1 identical over 9 bases. Germline V gene lookup returns CDR1 SEHNR and CDR2 FQNEAQ (reference sequence). Trimming cost V 3 bases and J 3 bases; bases outside gene matches: 6. The CDR3 runs 16 residues. The whole variable domain, remainder taken from reference TRBV7-9 and TRBJ1-5, is DTGVSQNPRHKITKRGQNVTFRCDPISEHNRLYWYRQTLGQGPEFLTYFQNEAQLEKSRLLSDRFSAERPKGSFSTLEIQRTEQGDSAMYLCASSLYTGGNNQPQHFGDGTRLSIL.

The chain is built from TRBV5-1 and TRBJ2-1; 14 bases are shared with TRBD2. V gave up 3 bases and J gave up 9 bases; unmatched junction bases: 5. Germline V gene data show CDR1 as SGHRS and CDR2 as YFSETQ. This CDR3 spans 15 amino acids. This CDR3 reads CASSWTSGRSPEQFF. As DNA, the CDR3 is TGCGCCAGCAGCTGGACTAGCGGGAGGTCCCCTGAGCAGTTCTTC.

V usage is TRBV11-1 and J usage is TRBJ2-7, with 10 bases identical to TRBD1. The CDR3 spans 14 residues. After removal of 5 bases from V and 5 bases from J, the junction contained 6 bases not matched to a gene. Germline loops: CDR1 SGHAT, CDR2 FQDESV (reference sequence). CDR3 coding DNA: TGTGCCAGCAGCCTGACAGGGGGCAAGAACGAGCAGTACTTC. Translated: CASSLTGGKNEQYF.

The rearrangement uses TRBV27 and TRBJ2-1; no reliable D call. There are 14 residues in the CDR3. Trimming shortened V by 6 bases and J by 0 bases, and 9 bases separated the two germline ends. Germline lookup yields CDR1 MNHEY and CDR2 SMNVEV (reference sequence). CDR3 protein: CASRQPNSYNEQFF. CDR3 nucleotides: TGTGCCAGCAGGCAACCTAACTCCTACAATGAGCAGTTCTTC.

The gene calls are TRBV7-2 and TRBJ1-2, with 7 bases lining up with TRBD1. Germline trimming cut 1 base from V and 8 bases from J; bases unmatched to any gene: 10. The CDR3 consists of 15 residues. CDR1 and CDR2 from the germline V gene are SGHTA and FQGNSA. The CDR3 sequence: CASSLGVQGGYGYTF. The CDR3 DNA follows: TGTGCCAGCAGCTTAGGAGTCCAGGGGGGTTACGGCTACACCTTC.

The V and J genes are TRBV7-2 and TRBJ2-7; 10 positions match TRBD2. Germline V gene sequence: CDR1 SGHTA, CDR2 FQGNSA. V was clipped by 5 bases and J by 4 bases; unmatched bases: 8. There are 15 residues in the CDR3. CDR3 bases: TGTGCCAGCAGCCGCCTAGCGGGAGAAAAGTACGAGCAGTACTTC. Its translation is CASSRLAGEKYEQYF. The full variable domain, its missing parts supplied by reference TRBV7-2 and TRBJ2-7, is GAGVSQSPSNKVTEKGKDVELRCDPISGHTALYWYRQSLGQGLEFLIYFQGNSAPDKSGLPSDRFSAERTGGSVSTLTIQRTQQEDSAVYLCASSRLAGEKYEQYFGPGTRLTVT.

The chain couples TRBV28 to TRBJ1-4, with D unresolved. The V end was cut by 9 bases, the J end by 4 bases, with 12 bases between. This CDR3 has 13 residues. From germline, CDR1 is MDHEN and CDR2 SYDVKM. The CDR3 protein is CASSEEYNEKLFF. The CDR3 DNA sequence: TGTGCCAGTTCCGAGGAATATAATGAAAAACTGTTTTTT.